These 17 T cell receptor beta chains originate from one sample sequenced in a study of T cells in localized non-small cell lung cancer. TCRdb's copy holds only in-frame clones and misses some; the assay was immunoSEQ multiplex PCR. Of about 72,000 clones listed, almost 85% are singletons. The sample consisted of peripheral blood, taken before any cancer treatment. Receptor source: a female donor of 60 years or more with stage I lung adenocarcinoma.

This rearrangement joins TRBV6-5 to TRBJ2-3, with TRBD2 identical over 8 bases. CDR1 is MNHEY and CDR2 is SVGAGI in the germline V gene. The V gene end was trimmed by 2 bases and the J gene end by 6 bases; junction bases not matched to a gene: 4. The CDR3 has 14 amino acids. The CDR3 spells CASSYRTSRDTQYF. The CDR3 coding sequence is TGTGCCAGCAGTTACCGGACTAGCCGTGATACGCAGTATTTT.

This clone has just one count. This chain uses TRBV2 with TRBJ2-7, with 8 nucleotides matching TRBD2. Trimming cost V 4 bases and J 3 bases; bases outside gene matches: 11. This CDR3 contains 16 residues. In germline, CDR1 is SNHLY, CDR2 FYNNEI. CDR3 DNA: TGTGCCAGCAGTGCCCCGGGAGGGGGGGGAGTCTACGAGCAGTACTTC. Translating gives CASSAPGGGGVYEQYF.

The chain joins TRBV9 to TRBJ2-7; 13 bases are shared with TRBD2. Germline CDR1 reads SGDLS; CDR2 reads YYNGEE. The CDR3 is 14 amino acids. V was clipped by 7 bases and J by 5 bases; unmatched bases: 6. The chain's CDR3 is CASGGLAGSDEQYF. In DNA form, the CDR3 reads TGTGCCAGCGGGGGACTAGCGGGATCAGACGAGCAGTACTTC.

J is TRBJ2-1 and V is TRBV7-9; D unresolved. The CDR3 has 12 residues. Trimming stripped 4 bases from V and 5 bases from J, with 6 bases between. Germline CDR1 SEHNR, CDR2 FQNEAQ (reference sequence). The CDR3 protein is CASSSPNNEQFF. The CDR3 bases are TGTGCCAGCAGCTCCCCCAACAATGAGCAGTTCTTC.

The V gene is TRBV6-5, the J gene TRBJ1-2, with D unclear. V gave up 5 bases and J gave up 4 bases, with 8 bases separating them. Germline CDR1 and CDR2: MNHEY and SVGAGI. This CDR3 is built from 12 residues. The DNA of the CDR3 is TGTGCCAGCAGTGAAGTCCGCTATGGCTACACCTTC. As protein: CASSEVRYGYTF.

The chain employs TRBV4-2 and TRBJ1-2, with D possibly matching TRBD1 (5 bases). This CDR3 has 14 amino acids. The V gene lost 3 bases and the J gene lost 6 bases, with 14 bases spanning the gap. CDR1 is LGHNA and CDR2 is YNFKEQ in the germline V gene. The CDR3 loop reads CASSQPSREDGYTF. The CDR3 DNA sequence: TGTGCCAGCAGCCAGCCTTCCAGGGAGGATGGCTACACCTTC.

This clone was seen a handful of times. The chain links TRBV27 to TRBJ1-2; D might be TRBD1 (6 bases). The CDR3 spans 13 residues. CDR1 is MNHEY, CDR2 SMNVEV, per germline (reference sequence). Deletions cut 6 bases from V and 7 bases from J, with 15 bases between. The CDR3 sequence: CASRATGWGGYTF. In DNA form, the CDR3 reads TGTGCCAGCAGGGCGACAGGTTGGGGTGGCTACACCTTC.

The rearrangement uses TRBV9 and TRBJ1-6, with D uncertain. This CDR3 comprises 15 residues. The V end lost 4 bases, the J end lost 5 bases, and 13 bases lay between the germline ends. In germline, CDR1 is SGDLS, CDR2 YYNGEE. For the CDR3, the DNA is TGTGCCAGCAGCCGTACAGTACAGAATAATTCACCCCTCCACTTT. Amino acids: CASSRTVQNNSPLHF.

This clone was seen just once. This rearrangement joins TRBV6-5 to TRBJ1-4; unclear D gene. Deletions cut 5 bases from V and 7 bases from J, with 17 bases between. Germline CDR1 is MNHEY and CDR2 is SVGAGI. The CDR3 has 15 residues. The CDR3 loop is CASSPARGHGEKLFF. The DNA for the CDR3 is TGTGCCAGCAGTCCCGCTCGAGGCCATGGTGAAAAACTGTTTTTT.

The chain joins TRBV2 to TRBJ2-7, with D possibly TRBD1 on 5 matching bases. The length of the CDR3 is 15 residues. The V gene lost 1 base and the J gene lost 2 bases, with 12 bases spanning the gap. Germline CDR1 SNHLY, CDR2 FYNNEI. In nucleotides, the CDR3 is TGTGCCAGCAGTGAAGGTCCAGGGTCCCCCTACGAGCAGTACTTC. It yields the protein CASSEGPGSPYEQYF.

As to this clone: One junction end disagrees with the germline gene, perhaps due to a read error. V and J are TRBV4-1 and TRBJ2-1; TRBD2 matches at 8 bases. In germline, CDR1 is MGHRA, CDR2 YSYEKL. This CDR3 comprises 16 residues. The CDR3 nucleotides read TGCGCCAGCAGCCCCCTCGGCGGGGGGAAATACACTGAGCAGTTCTTC. Translated, it gives CASSPLGGGKYTEQFF.

This clone has only a few counts. The chain combines TRBV29-1 with TRBJ2-2, with no clear D. This CDR3 has 15 residues. Trimming took 0 bases from V and 4 from J, leaving 12 bases between them. Germline lookup yields CDR1 SQVTM and CDR2 ANQGSEA. CDR3 sequence reads: CSVEEGRSGTGELFF. CDR3 in DNA: TGCAGCGTTGAAGAGGGCAGGTCGGGCACCGGGGAGCTGTTTTTT.

V gene TRBV5-1 combines with J gene TRBJ2-1; TRBD2 matches at 10 bases. The CDR3 is 17 amino acids. Germline trimming cut 0 bases from V and 4 bases from J; bases unmatched to any gene: 7. CDR1 is SGHRS and CDR2 is YFSETQ in the germline V gene. The CDR3 bases are TGCGCCAGCAGCTTGGCCTTAAGTAGCGGGGGGTACAATGAGCAGTTCTTC. Amino acids: CASSLALSSGGYNEQFF.

The J gene is TRBJ2-1, the V gene TRBV7-6; TRBD2 aligns across 9 bases. Trimming took 0 bases from V and 6 from J; bases not matched to a gene: 12. Per germline, CDR1 SGHVS and CDR2 FNYEAQ. There are 18 residues in the CDR3. This CDR3 reads CASSLAQPSGVRVNEQFF. In DNA, the CDR3 is TGTGCCAGCAGCTTAGCGCAGCCTAGCGGGGTTCGGGTCAATGAGCAGTTCTTC.

This clone was counted a single time. The V call is TRBV5-1, the J call TRBJ2-7, with TRBD2 identical over 8 bases. Germline trimming cut 0 bases from V and 4 bases from J; bases unmatched to any gene: 3. The CDR3 consists of 14 residues. Germline CDR1 is SGHRS and CDR2 is YFSETQ. The CDR3: CASSLGGGRYEQYF. As DNA, the CDR3 is TGCGCCAGCAGCTTGGGCGGGGGGCGGTACGAGCAGTACTTC.

V is TRBV19 and J is TRBJ2-6; the D gene is possibly TRBD1 (6 bases). Germline-derived CDR1 and CDR2 are LNHDA and SQIVND (reference sequence). Trimming took 5 bases from V and 4 from J, leaving 15 bases between them. The CDR3 spans 16 residues. DNA of the CDR3: TGTGCCAGTAGTCCCGCCGGCAGGGGAGGGGCCAACGTCCTGACTTTC. Amino acid sequence: CASSPAGRGGANVLTF.

The chain employs TRBV6-5 and TRBJ2-3; D gene uncertain. Trimming stripped 5 bases from V and 2 bases from J, with 11 bases between. Germline-derived CDR1 and CDR2 are MNHEY and SVGAGI. The CDR3 runs 14 residues. The CDR3 sequence is CASSTRGPTDTQYF. CDR3 nucleotides: TGTGCCAGCAGTACCCGAGGACCCACAGATACGCAGTATTTT.